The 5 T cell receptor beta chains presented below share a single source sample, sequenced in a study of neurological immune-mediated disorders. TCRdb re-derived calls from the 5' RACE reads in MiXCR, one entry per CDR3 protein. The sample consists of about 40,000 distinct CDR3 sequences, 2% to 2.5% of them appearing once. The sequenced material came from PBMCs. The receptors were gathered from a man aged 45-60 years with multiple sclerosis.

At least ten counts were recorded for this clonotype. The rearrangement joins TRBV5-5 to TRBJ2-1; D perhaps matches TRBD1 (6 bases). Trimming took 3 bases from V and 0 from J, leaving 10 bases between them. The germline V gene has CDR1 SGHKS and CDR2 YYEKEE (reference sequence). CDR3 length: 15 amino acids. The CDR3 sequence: CASSSEGGSYNEQFF. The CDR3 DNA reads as TGTGCCAGCAGCTCAGAAGGGGGCTCCTACAATGAGCAGTTCTTC. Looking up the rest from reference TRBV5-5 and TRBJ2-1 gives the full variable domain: DAGVTQSPTHLIKTRGQQVTLRCSPISGHKSVSWYQQVLGQGPQFIFQYYEKEERGRGNFPDRFSARQFPNYSSELNVNALLLGDSALYLCASSSEGGSYNEQFFGPGTRLTVL.

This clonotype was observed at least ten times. CDR3 region: CAISARGNTGELFF. The CDR3 DNA sequence: TGTGCCATCAGCGCGCGGGGGAACACCGGGGAGCTGTTTTTT. This chain connects TRBV10-3 to TRBJ2-2; tentative D call: TRBD2 (6 bases). The germline CDR1 and CDR2 sequences are ENHRY and SYGVKD. CDR3 length: 14 residues. V lost 6 bases, J lost 1 base, and 9 bases lay in between.

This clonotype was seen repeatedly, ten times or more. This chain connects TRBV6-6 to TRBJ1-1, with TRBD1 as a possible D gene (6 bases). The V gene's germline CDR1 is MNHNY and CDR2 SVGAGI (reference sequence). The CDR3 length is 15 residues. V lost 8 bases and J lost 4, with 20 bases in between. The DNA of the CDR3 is TGTGCCAGCCCCGGGACACCCCCAAGTCGCACTGAAGCTTTCTTT. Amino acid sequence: CASPGTPPSRTEAFF.

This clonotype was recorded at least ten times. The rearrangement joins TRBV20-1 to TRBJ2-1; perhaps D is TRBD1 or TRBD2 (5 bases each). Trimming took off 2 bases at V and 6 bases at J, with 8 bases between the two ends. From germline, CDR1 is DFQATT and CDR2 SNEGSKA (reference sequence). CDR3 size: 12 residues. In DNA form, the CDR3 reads TGCAGTGCTAGAACGAGGGGCAATGAGCAGTTCTTC. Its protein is CSARTRGNEQFF.

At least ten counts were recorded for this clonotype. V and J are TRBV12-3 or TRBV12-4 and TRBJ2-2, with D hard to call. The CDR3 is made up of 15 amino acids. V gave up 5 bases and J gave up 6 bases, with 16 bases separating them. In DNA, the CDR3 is TGTGCCAGCAGTCCTATCGGTCTCGGAGCCGGGGAGCTGTTTTTT. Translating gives CASSPIGLGAGELFF.